This note documents a single T cell receptor beta chain sequence. The count of this clonotype is one. No cognate antigen has been identified for it. No per-base quality is available; no much larger clone lies one base away. The library was built by means of PCR. The sample was run on an Illumina HiSeq 2500. To reduce PCR and sequencing biases, unique molecular identifiers were built into the TCR beta cDNA libraries. Per 1 to 10 million input T cells, 500,000 or so cDNA molecules were obtained, such that each molecule approximated one T cell. The patient libraries were prepared and sequenced using the same protocol as the earlier healthy control dataset. Within a given batch, samples were prepared together, multiplexed and sequenced on the same HiSeq lane. Processing in the source paper ran as follows. MIGEC handled the raw barcoded reads, throwing out single-read molecular identifier groups before consensus assembly and CDR3 extraction. VDJtools was used for post-analysis of the clonotype tables, and diversity was normalized by down-sampling every dataset to the size of the smallest sample. Repertoire overlap clustering matched CDR3 amino acid but not nucleotide sequences to correct batch-related cross-sample contamination. In TCRdb, the public reads were trimmed at Q25 with fastp and aligned with MiXCR, with productive beta chains retained. Rows merge per CDR3 protein into single entries with the most common DNA and genes. TCRdb, not the authors, supplied the V and J calls. The sample records hundreds of thousands of distinct CDR3 sequences, approximately 60% of which are singletons. Of the sample, about 11% is held by the ten largest clones.

This sample is part of a study of post-analysis software for immune sequencing data (dated by TCRdb to between 2015 and 2017). Looking at the study overall: Recorded disease courses included relapsing-remitting, secondary progressive and progressive-relapsing multiple sclerosis, with some patients lacking subtype annotation. Patient repertoires were compared against around twelve previously published healthy control repertoires from donors aged about 6 to 25 years. A subset of samples was prepared in parallel using single-end sample barcoding, then pooled and co-amplified after Illumina adapter ligation.

Summary of the overall study and its limitations: The control group was slightly older than the multiple sclerosis patient group. Patients showed significantly higher frequencies than controls for a handful of TRBV segments, among them TRBV5-6, TRBV5-1 and TRBV20-1. Compared with controls, multiple sclerosis patients had significantly lower normalized Chao1 diversity, a finding suggesting substantial peripheral T-cell clonal expansion. Strong co-clustering of samples prepared in the same batch was shown by direct clustering with F measure, prompting a batch-effect correction.

To demonstrate the VDJtools post-analysis software, the study profiled TCR beta repertoires from the peripheral blood of 13 young patients with multiple sclerosis. The multiple sclerosis patients were children and adolescents between roughly 6 and 16 years of age. The CDR3 goes from the cysteine to the phenylalanine over 14 residues. The entry retains the CDR3 DNA only, 42 bases that are in frame from base 1. The sequenced material came from blood. In this chain, TRBV12-3 or TRBV12-4 is recombined with TRBJ2-1, and TRBD1 aligns with 10 junction nucleotides. The J call may be mistaken, given a closer DNA end match to TRBJ2-7. The source of this sequence is a girl aged 2 to 10 with multiple sclerosis. The CDR3 region reads CASRRGDRGNEQYF. The DNA sequence is given as TGTGCCAGCAGGAGAGGGGACAGGGGTAACGAGCAGTACTTC.